The 10 T cell receptor beta chains listed next were all sequenced from one sample in a study of T-cell reconstitution after alpha-beta-depleted transplantation in children. Unique molecular identifiers were incorporated when the TCRbeta library was constructed. MiXCR, applied by TCRdb to the PCR reads, yields one record per CDR3 protein. The sample records approximately 30,000 distinct CDR3 sequences, under 8% being singletons. The sample in question was PBMCs, mostly from graft donor cells, obtained 180 days after TCRalphabeta/CD19-depleted stem cell transplant. The receptors were sampled from a male patient younger than 18 who had a stem cell transplant for acute myeloid leukemia, so the T cells may come from the graft donor.

This clonotype was seen repeatedly, ten times or more. The genes are TRBV7-3 and TRBJ2-1; no firm D call. CDR3 length: 15 residues. V lost 2 bases and J lost 1, with 9 bases in between. CDR1 is SGHTA and CDR2 is FQGTGA in the germline V gene. The DNA of the CDR3 is TGTGCCAGCAGCTTATACGGAGAATCCTACAATGAGCAGTTCTTC. Protein: CASSLYGESYNEQFF. The variable domain in full, with the rest retrieved from reference TRBV7-3 and TRBJ2-1, is GAGVSQTPSNKVTEKGKYVELRCDPISGHTALYWYRQSLGQGPEFLIYFQGTGAADDSGLPNDRFFAVRPEGSVSTLKIQRTERGDSAVYLCASSLYGESYNEQFFGPGTRLTVL.

This clonotype has a count of ten or more. CDR3 in DNA: TGTGCCAGCAGCAAAAGAGACAGAATCGGAAACACCATATATTTT. As protein: CASSKRDRIGNTIYF. The rearrangement joins TRBV28 to TRBJ1-3; D perhaps matches TRBD1 (5 bases). V shed 6 bases and J shed 4 bases, with 16 bases lying between them. Per germline, CDR1 MDHEN and CDR2 SYDVKM. The CDR3 runs 15 residues.

This clonotype was seen at least ten times. The chain has TRBV30 and TRBJ1-2; a weak D match, TRBD1 (5 bases). The V and J ends lost 4 bases and 7 bases respectively, with 16 bases between them. This CDR3 has 13 residues. CDR1 GTSNPN and CDR2 SVGIG come from the germline V gene (reference sequence). In nucleotides, the CDR3 is TGTGCCTGGAATTCGGACACGGCGGGTGGCTACACCTTC. It specifies CAWNSDTAGGYTF.

This clonotype has at least ten counts. This chain joins TRBV15 and TRBJ2-7; TRBD1 aligns across 8 bases. V lost 8 bases to trimming and J lost 3 bases; unmatched junction nucleotides: 3. CDR1 and CDR2 from the germline V gene are LNHNV and YYDKDF (reference sequence). The CDR3 is 12 amino acids. CDR3 DNA: TGTGCCACCGGGACAGGAAGCTACGAGCAGTACTTC. This codes for CATGTGSYEQYF. The full variable domain, completed using reference TRBV15 and TRBJ2-7, is DAMVIQNPRYQVTQFGKPVTLSCSQTLNHNVMYWYQQKSSQAPKLLFHYYDKDFNNEADTPDNFQSRRPNTSFCFLDIRSPGLGDTAMYLCATGTGSYEQYFGPGTRLTVT.

This clonotype was seen at least ten times. The chain uses TRBV7-2 and TRBJ2-3; TRBD1 agrees at 7 bases. Germline trimming cut 5 bases from V and 2 bases from J; bases unmatched to any gene: 7. The CDR3 has 15 amino acids. The germline CDR1 and CDR2 sequences are SGHTA and FQGNSA. CDR3 loop: CASSLQGRITDTQYF. CDR3 nucleotides: TGTGCCAGCAGCCTACAGGGGCGAATCACAGATACGCAGTATTTT. Full variable domain (rest looked up from reference TRBV7-2 and TRBJ2-3): GAGVSQSPSNKVTEKGKDVELRCDPISGHTALYWYRQSLGQGLEFLIYFQGNSAPDKSGLPSDRFSAERTGGSVSTLTIQRTQQEDSAVYLCASSLQGRITDTQYFGPGTRLTVL.

This clonotype has at least ten counts. The chain carries TRBV5-1 and TRBJ1-4; 8 bases are a match to TRBD1. This CDR3 is 16 amino acids long. Germline CDR1 is SGHRS and CDR2 is YFSETQ. J gave up 8 bases and V 0 bases, and 9 bases lay outside the gene matches. The CDR3 spells CASSLAGQGVWEKLFF. The DNA for the CDR3 is TGCGCCAGCAGCTTGGCCGGACAGGGAGTATGGGAAAAACTGTTTTTT.

CDR3: CASSKGAYNEQFF. The CDR3 bases are TGTGCCAGCAGCAAGGGAGCGTACAATGAGCAGTTCTTC. The chain recombines TRBV5-6 with TRBJ2-1; D perhaps matches TRBD2 (5 bases). CDR3 length: 13 residues. Between the trimmed V and J ends, which lost 4 bases and 4 bases, there was a span of 9 bases. The germline gives CDR1 SGHDT, CDR2 YYEEEE.

This clonotype was recorded many times. This sequence joins TRBV6-6 and TRBJ2-1; D remains ambiguous. CDR3 length: 12 residues. Germline V CDR1 and CDR2: MNHNY, SVGAGI (reference sequence). Between the trimmed V and J ends, which lost 6 bases and 6 bases, there was a span of 9 bases. The CDR3 DNA reads as TGTGCCAGCAGGGTTTCTATCAATGAGCAGTTCTTC. Amino acid sequence: CASRVSINEQFF.

This clonotype has at least ten counts. V and J are TRBV7-2 and TRBJ1-6; a weak D match, TRBD1 (5 bases). The CDR3 loop spans 14 amino acids. Trimming left V 11 bases short and J 8 bases short, with 19 bases between. Germline CDR1 is SGHTA and CDR2 is FQGNSA. Here the CDR3 reads CASGREGDHSPLHF. The CDR3 region has the DNA TGTGCCTCAGGCAGGGAAGGGGACCATTCACCCCTCCACTTT.

In this sample, this clonotype turned up many times. The J gene is TRBJ1-4, the V gene TRBV20-1; D remains unclear. The CDR3 extends over 15 amino acids. V lost 4 bases, J lost 0 bases, and 12 bases lay in between. Germline assignment: CDR1 DFQATT and CDR2 SNEGSKA (reference sequence). The DNA for the CDR3 is TGCAGTGCTAAATCACATCCAGCAACTAATGAAAAACTGTTTTTT. Its protein product is CSAKSHPATNEKLFF.